The 30 T cell receptor beta chains given below trace back to one sample, sequenced in a study of spatial heterogeneity in lung cancer. Regarding time point: sample taken at primary tumor resection. The sequenced material consisted of unsorted whole RNA from tumor, nontumor lung or frozen PBMC. MiXCR, applied by TCRdb to the 5' RACE reads, yields one record per CDR3 protein. The sample shows about 92,000 distinct CDR3 sequences, about an eighth of them seen only once. Specimen: PBMCs, collected at surgery. These receptors were obtained from a male donor with early-stage non-small cell lung cancer.

This rearrangement joins TRBV5-5 to TRBJ2-5; tentatively, D is TRBD2 (6 bases). CDR3 length: 15 residues. Germline assignment: CDR1 SGHKS and CDR2 YYEKEE (reference sequence). Trimming pared 0 bases from V and 2 bases from J, leaving 11 bases between. This chain's CDR3 is CASSLEWGEQETQYF. The CDR3 coding sequence is TGTGCCAGCAGCTTGGAGTGGGGGGAACAAGAGACCCAGTACTTC.

This clonotype was counted a few times. The chain has TRBV7-8 and TRBJ2-5; 9 bases agree with TRBD1. V was clipped by 4 bases and J by 5 bases; unmatched bases: 11. The germline gives CDR1 SGHVS, CDR2 FQNEAQ. This CDR3 has 16 residues. In nucleotides, the CDR3 is TGTGCCAGCAGCTCTGAAACAACAGGGGGCTCGGAGACCCAGTACTTC. This encodes CASSSETTGGSETQYF.

CDR3 sequence reads: CAWSAERITDTQYF. In nucleotides, the CDR3 is TGTGCCTGGAGTGCCGAGCGGATCACAGATACGCAGTATTTT. V is TRBV30 and J is TRBJ2-3; tentative D call: TRBD2 (5 bases). The CDR3 is 14 amino acids. Deletions cut 1 base from V and 2 bases from J, with 10 bases between. Germline CDR1 GTSNPN, CDR2 SVGIG (reference sequence). Filled out from reference TRBV30 and TRBJ2-3, the complete variable domain reads SQTIHQWPATLVQPVGSPLSLECTVEGTSNPNLYWYRQAAGRGLQLLFYSVGIGQISSEVPQNLSASRPQDRQFILSSKKLLLSDSGFYLCAWSAERITDTQYFGPGTRLTVL.

This clonotype was detected a few times. V is TRBV6-2 or TRBV6-3 and J is TRBJ2-2; TRBD2 is a possible D gene (7 bases). Germline loops: CDR1 MNHEY, CDR2 SVGEGT. Trimming stripped 4 bases from V and 6 bases from J, with 21 bases between. CDR3 length equals 17 residues. CDR3 loop: CASSSPFRGGRAGELFF. CDR3 nucleotides: TGTGCCAGCAGTTCCCCCTTTAGGGGGGGCAGGGCCGGGGAGCTGTTTTTT.

The chain couples TRBV20-1 to TRBJ1-5, with 7 positions matching TRBD1. Germline V gene data show CDR1 as DFQATT and CDR2 as SNEGSKA (reference sequence). V was clipped by 0 bases and J by 9 bases; unmatched bases: 20. The CDR3 consists of 18 residues. In DNA, the CDR3 is TGCAGTGCTAGAGACCCGATCGAGACAGGGATTGGCCCCGGGCCCCAGCATTTT. It yields the protein CSARDPIETGIGPGPQHF.

The CDR3 here is CASSPIAGAIGTQYF. The CDR3 DNA reads as TGTGCCAGCAGCCCGATAGCGGGGGCCATCGGGACCCAGTACTTC. This chain connects TRBV7-2 to TRBJ2-5; 9 positions match TRBD2. Per germline, CDR1 SGHTA and CDR2 FQGNSA. The CDR3 length is 15 residues. V lost 5 bases to trimming and J lost 7 bases; unmatched junction nucleotides: 11.

This clonotype was detected only a few times. The CDR3 loop reads CASNRLRGAGEAFF. DNA for the CDR3: TGTGCCAGCAACCGGCTTCGGGGCGCGGGTGAAGCTTTCTTT. This chain uses TRBV12-3 or TRBV12-4 with TRBJ1-1; D is possibly TRBD1 (5 bases). The CDR3 extends over 14 amino acids. Deletions cut 7 bases from V and 7 bases from J, with 19 bases between.

This clonotype was detected a few times. The rearrangement uses TRBV12-3 or TRBV12-4 and TRBJ1-1; perhaps TRBD1 as D (5 bases). The CDR3 loop spans 13 amino acids. V was shortened by 6 bases and J by 0 bases, with 8 bases between the two germline ends. CDR3 residues: CASRQTVNTEAFF. The CDR3 nucleotides read TGTGCCAGCAGACAGACAGTGAACACTGAAGCTTTCTTT.

Only a few counts were recorded for this clonotype. The CDR3 DNA sequence: TGTGCCAGCACCCCACTAGGGGGTTACACTGAAGCTTTCTTT. Translated, it gives CASTPLGGYTEAFF. The chain couples TRBV12-3 or TRBV12-4 to TRBJ1-1; perhaps TRBD1 as D (6 bases). The CDR3 runs 14 residues. Trimming removed 7 bases at V and 3 bases at J, with 15 bases between.

V usage is TRBV7-8 and J usage is TRBJ1-5; 8 nucleotides agree with TRBD1. CDR1 SGHVS and CDR2 FQNEAQ come from the germline V gene. The junction had 12 bases not matched to a gene; V was cut back by 5 bases and J by 0 bases. This CDR3 has 18 amino acids. CDR3 loop: CASSTDRDRIYSNQPQHF. CDR3 DNA: TGTGCCAGCAGCACGGACCGGGACAGGATCTATAGCAATCAGCCCCAGCATTTT.

This clonotype was seen many times. This chain uses TRBV28 with TRBJ2-1; 9 bases line up with TRBD1. Trimming at V came to 6 bases and at J to 0 bases, leaving 3 bases not matched to a gene. CDR1 is MDHEN and CDR2 is SYDVKM in the germline V gene. This CDR3 comprises 15 residues. Here the CDR3 reads CASRGDRASYNEQFF. The CDR3 bases are TGTGCCAGCAGGGGGGACAGGGCCTCCTACAATGAGCAGTTCTTC.

This clonotype was observed a handful of times. The CDR3 DNA follows: TGTGCCAGCAGTTCTCCGACTAGAGCATTGTTCTTC. Translation: CASSSPTRALFF. This chain uses TRBV12-3 or TRBV12-4 with TRBJ2-1; D possibly corresponds to TRBD2 (6 bases). CDR3 size: 12 residues. V was pared by 4 bases and J by 15 bases, with 16 bases between.

The table lists this clonotype with a few counts. The chain is built from TRBV2 and TRBJ2-7, with D tentatively TRBD1 (6 bases). The CDR3 is made up of 14 amino acids. Germline V gene sequence: CDR1 SNHLY, CDR2 FYNNEI. V shed 7 bases and J shed 6 bases, with 19 bases lying between them. CDR3 nucleotides: TGTGCCAGCATCTCCGACAGGTTTTCTACCGAGCAGTACTTC. Translation gives CASISDRFSTEQYF.

The chain couples TRBV7-9 to TRBJ1-3; 8 positions agree with TRBD1. The CDR3 loop spans 14 amino acids. V lost 4 bases to trimming and J lost 2 bases; unmatched junction nucleotides: 1. Looked up from germline, CDR1 is SEHNR and CDR2 is FQNEAQ (reference sequence). The DNA of the CDR3 is TGTGCCAGCAGCTCGGGACAGGCTGGAAACACCATATATTTT. The encoded protein is CASSSGQAGNTIYF.

The CDR3 region is CASSLVTGFLLYQETQYF. The CDR3 DNA is TGTGCCAGCAGCTTAGTCACCGGTTTCCTCCTCTATCAAGAGACCCAGTACTTC. The chain recombines TRBV7-9 with TRBJ2-5; D remains unclear. Germline values: CDR1 SEHNR, CDR2 FQNEAQ (reference sequence). Trimming shortened V by 1 base and J by 2 bases, and 20 bases separated the two germline ends. CDR3 length: 18 residues.

This clonotype was detected a few times. The V and J genes are TRBV20-1 and TRBJ2-1; 9 nucleotides match TRBD2. This CDR3 comprises 16 residues. Germline loops: CDR1 DFQATT, CDR2 SNEGSKA (reference sequence). V shed 0 bases and J 2 bases; nucleotides not matched to a gene: 5. The CDR3 DNA reads as TGCAGTGCTAGAGATAGGAGCGGGAGGACCTACAATGAGCAGTTCTTC. Its translation is CSARDRSGRTYNEQFF.

This clonotype came up a few times. The chain uses TRBV5-1 and TRBJ1-5, with a weak D call TRBD1 (6 bases). CDR1 is SGHRS and CDR2 is YFSETQ in the germline V gene. This CDR3 has 14 amino acids. V was clipped by 1 base and J by 6 bases, with 11 bases between them. CDR3 in amino acids: CASSLPGEGQPQHF. The DNA for the CDR3 is TGCGCCAGCAGCTTGCCAGGGGAGGGTCAGCCCCAGCATTTT.

In this sample, this clonotype turned up a few times. This sequence joins TRBV7-2 and TRBJ2-2; D is possibly TRBD1 (7 bases). With 7 bases removed from V and 6 bases from J, the gap between germline ends came to 18 bases. CDR3 length: 15 residues. Germline V gene data show CDR1 as SGHTA and CDR2 as FQGNSA. The CDR3 region is CASTGRGGAAGELFF. CDR3 nucleotides: TGTGCCAGCACCGGGAGAGGGGGCGCCGCCGGGGAGCTGTTTTTT. The variable domain in full, with the rest retrieved from reference TRBV7-2 and TRBJ2-2, is GAGVSQSPSNKVTEKGKDVELRCDPISGHTALYWYRQSLGQGLEFLIYFQGNSAPDKSGLPSDRFSAERTGGSVSTLTIQRTQQEDSAVYLCASTGRGGAAGELFFGEGSRLTVL.

This clonotype was seen more than once but under ten times. V gene TRBV5-1 combines with J gene TRBJ1-4; D not resolved. The V and J ends lost 6 bases and 5 bases respectively, with 11 bases between them. This CDR3 is 13 amino acids long. Germline CDR1 and CDR2: SGHRS and YFSETQ. CDR3 sequence (DNA): TGCGCCAGCAAGCGGGTAATAAATGAAAAACTGTTTTTT. Translating it yields CASKRVINEKLFF.

The J gene is TRBJ1-4, the V gene TRBV9; possible D gene TRBD1, 5 bases. From germline, CDR1 is SGDLS and CDR2 YYNGEE. The CDR3 has 16 amino acids. Trimming cost V 1 base and J 14 bases, with 24 bases left between them. The CDR3 nucleotides are TGTGCCAGCAGCGTATCTATCTTGTGGGGACCTCTTCGCCTGTTTTTT. This gives the protein CASSVSILWGPLRLFF.

The J gene is TRBJ2-1, the V gene TRBV20-1; D is possibly TRBD1 or TRBD2 (5 bases each). CDR1 and CDR2 (germline): DFQATT, SNEGSKA (reference sequence). This CDR3 region has 15 residues. Trimming shortened V by 6 bases and J by 7 bases, and 22 bases separated the two germline ends. CDR3 sequence: CSAPIRRGRANEQFF. In nucleotides, the CDR3 is TGCAGTGCCCCCATACGACGGGGCCGGGCGAATGAGCAGTTCTTC.

The CDR3 bases are TGTGCCAGCAGCGTAGGGGGACTAGCGGGAGGGAACAAAAACATTCAGTACTTC. Protein sequence: CASSVGGLAGGNKNIQYF. The rearrangement uses TRBV9 and TRBJ2-4; TRBD2 matches at 16 bases. With 0 bases clipped from V and 3 bases from J, the junction kept 3 bases outside the gene matches. The CDR3 contains 18 residues. Germline V gene sequence: CDR1 SGDLS, CDR2 YYNGEE. The full variable domain, its missing parts supplied by reference TRBV9 and TRBJ2-4, is DSGVTQTPKHLITATGQRVTLRCSPRSGDLSVYWYQQSLDQGLQFLIQYYNGEERAKGNILERFSAQQFPDLHSELNLSSLELGDSALYFCASSVGGLAGGNKNIQYFGAGTRLSVL.

This clonotype was counted only a few times. The rearrangement joins TRBV5-1 to TRBJ1-1; a possible D gene is TRBD1 (5 bases). In germline, CDR1 is SGHRS, CDR2 YFSETQ. V gave up 0 bases and J gave up 0 bases, with 12 bases separating them. The CDR3 loop spans 16 amino acids. The CDR3 spells CASSLAGSIMNTEAFF. CDR3 coding DNA: TGCGCCAGCAGCTTGGCAGGGTCCATAATGAACACTGAAGCTTTCTTT.

The chain uses TRBV7-9 and TRBJ2-5; D is ambiguous. Germline V gives CDR1 SEHNR, CDR2 FQNEAQ (reference sequence). The CDR3 length is 14 residues. Between the trimmed V and J ends, which lost 5 bases and 6 bases, there was a span of 16 bases. The CDR3 region is CASSRPLERKTQYF. The CDR3 coding sequence is TGTGCCAGCAGCAGGCCTTTAGAGAGGAAGACCCAGTACTTC.

This clonotype was picked up many times. V is TRBV7-6 and J is TRBJ2-5; tentatively, D is TRBD2 (7 bases). Trimming removed 4 bases from V and 4 bases from J, with 13 bases in between. The CDR3 is 14 residues long. Germline values: CDR1 SGHVS, CDR2 FNYEAQ. CDR3 in DNA: TGTGCCAGCAGCTGGGGGGGGCAGAGAGAGACCCAGTACTTC. Amino acids: CASSWGGQRETQYF.

The genes are TRBV6-6 and TRBJ2-5, with D perhaps matching TRBD2 (5 bases). This CDR3 contains 15 residues. V was pared by 0 bases and J by 1 base, with 9 bases between. Germline V gene data show CDR1 as MNHNY and CDR2 as SVGAGI (reference sequence). This CDR3 is CASSYSASGQETQYF. For the CDR3, the DNA is TGTGCCAGCAGTTACTCGGCCAGCGGCCAAGAGACCCAGTACTTC.

This clonotype was detected ten times or more. The genes are TRBV28 and TRBJ2-4; 7 bases align to TRBD2. Looked up from germline, CDR1 is MDHEN and CDR2 is SYDVKM. CDR3 length: 19 amino acids. The J segment lost 3 bases and the V segment lost 5 bases, leaving 19 bases of the junction unmatched. The CDR3 coding sequence is TGTGCCAGCAGTATTATGGGGGAGGGGATTGGGTTAGGCAAAAACATTCAGTACTTC. Its protein is CASSIMGEGIGLGKNIQYF.

This clonotype was picked up a small number of times. The genes are TRBV28 and TRBJ2-1; 10 bases match TRBD1. Germline-derived CDR1 and CDR2 are MDHEN and SYDVKM. V gave up 5 bases and J gave up 0 bases; unmatched junction bases: 16. There are 20 residues in the CDR3. CDR3 nucleotides: TGTGCCAGCAGTACAACCGGGACAGGGGTAAGGGTGGTCTCCTACAATGAGCAGTTCTTC. Translating gives CASSTTGTGVRVVSYNEQFF.

This clonotype was recorded many times. The CDR3 here is CASSLQGGNTEAFF. In nucleotides, the CDR3 is TGTGCCAGCAGCCTCCAAGGGGGTAACACTGAAGCTTTCTTT. This rearrangement joins TRBV7-9 to TRBJ1-1; possible D gene TRBD1, 6 bases. The CDR3 sequence is 14 residues long. Per germline, CDR1 SEHNR and CDR2 FQNEAQ (reference sequence). V lost 5 bases to trimming and J lost 2 bases, with 12 bases between them.

This clonotype came up a few times. CDR3 protein: CASSATSNEQYF. In nucleotides, the CDR3 is TGTGCCAGCAGTGCCACTTCGAACGAGCAGTACTTC. The chain has TRBV27 and TRBJ2-7; D not resolved. There are 12 residues in the CDR3. Trimming removed 5 bases at V and 5 bases at J, with 10 bases between. Germline V gives CDR1 MNHEY, CDR2 SMNVEV (reference sequence).